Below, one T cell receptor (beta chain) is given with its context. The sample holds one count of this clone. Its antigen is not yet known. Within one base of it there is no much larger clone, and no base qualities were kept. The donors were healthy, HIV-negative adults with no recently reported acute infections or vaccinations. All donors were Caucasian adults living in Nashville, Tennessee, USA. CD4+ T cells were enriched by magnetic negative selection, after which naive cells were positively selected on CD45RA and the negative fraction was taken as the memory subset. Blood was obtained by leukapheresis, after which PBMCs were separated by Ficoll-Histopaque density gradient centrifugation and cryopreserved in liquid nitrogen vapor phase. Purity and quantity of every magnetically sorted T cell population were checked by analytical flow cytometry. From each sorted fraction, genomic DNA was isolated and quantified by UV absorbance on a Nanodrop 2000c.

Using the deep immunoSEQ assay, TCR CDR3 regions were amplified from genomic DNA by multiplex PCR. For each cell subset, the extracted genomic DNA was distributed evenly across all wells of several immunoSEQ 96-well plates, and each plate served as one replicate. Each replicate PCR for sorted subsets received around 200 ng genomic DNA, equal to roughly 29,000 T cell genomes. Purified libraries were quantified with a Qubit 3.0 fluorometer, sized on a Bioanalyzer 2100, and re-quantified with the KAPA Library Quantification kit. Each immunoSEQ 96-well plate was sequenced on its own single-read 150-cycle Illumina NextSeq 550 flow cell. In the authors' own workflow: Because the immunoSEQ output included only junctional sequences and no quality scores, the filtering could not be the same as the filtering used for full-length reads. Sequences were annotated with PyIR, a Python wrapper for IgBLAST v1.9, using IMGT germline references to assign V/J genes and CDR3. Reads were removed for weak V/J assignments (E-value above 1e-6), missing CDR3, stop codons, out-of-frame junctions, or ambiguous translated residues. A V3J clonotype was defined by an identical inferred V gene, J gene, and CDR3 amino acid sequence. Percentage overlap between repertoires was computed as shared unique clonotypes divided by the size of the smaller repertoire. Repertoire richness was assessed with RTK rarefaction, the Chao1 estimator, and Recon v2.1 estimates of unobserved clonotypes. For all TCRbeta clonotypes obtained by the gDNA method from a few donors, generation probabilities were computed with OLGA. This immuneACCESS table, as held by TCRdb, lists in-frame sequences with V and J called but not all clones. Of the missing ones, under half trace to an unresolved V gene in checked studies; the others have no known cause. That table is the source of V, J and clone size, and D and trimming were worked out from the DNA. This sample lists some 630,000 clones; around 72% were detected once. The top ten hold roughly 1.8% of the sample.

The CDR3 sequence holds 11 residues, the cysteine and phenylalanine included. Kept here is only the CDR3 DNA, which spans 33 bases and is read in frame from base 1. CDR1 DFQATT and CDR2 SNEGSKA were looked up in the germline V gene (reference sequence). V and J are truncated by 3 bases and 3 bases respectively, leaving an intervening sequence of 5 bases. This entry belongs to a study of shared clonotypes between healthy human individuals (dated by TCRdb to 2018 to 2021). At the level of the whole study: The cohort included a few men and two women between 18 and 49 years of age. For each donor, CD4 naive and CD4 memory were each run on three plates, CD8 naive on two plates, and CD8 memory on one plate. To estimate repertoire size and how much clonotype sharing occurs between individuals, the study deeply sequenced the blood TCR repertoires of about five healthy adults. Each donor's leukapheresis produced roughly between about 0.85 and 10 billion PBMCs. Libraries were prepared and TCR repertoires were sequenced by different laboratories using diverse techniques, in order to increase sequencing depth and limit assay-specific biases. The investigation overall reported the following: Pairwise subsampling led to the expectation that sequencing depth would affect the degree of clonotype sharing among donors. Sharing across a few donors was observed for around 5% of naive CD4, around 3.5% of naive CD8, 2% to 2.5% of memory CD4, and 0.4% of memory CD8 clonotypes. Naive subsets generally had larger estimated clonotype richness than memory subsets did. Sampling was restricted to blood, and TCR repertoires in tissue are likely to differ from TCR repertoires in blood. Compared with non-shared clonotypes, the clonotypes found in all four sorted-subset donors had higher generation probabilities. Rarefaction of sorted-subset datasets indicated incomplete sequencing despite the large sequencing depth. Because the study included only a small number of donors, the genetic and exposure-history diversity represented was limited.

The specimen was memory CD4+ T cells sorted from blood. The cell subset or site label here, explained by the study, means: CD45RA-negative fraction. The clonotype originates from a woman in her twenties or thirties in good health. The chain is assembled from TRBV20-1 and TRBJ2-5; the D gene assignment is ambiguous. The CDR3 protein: CSASAEETQYF. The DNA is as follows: TGCAGTGCTAGCGCAGAAGAGACCCAGTACTTC.